These 9 T cell receptor beta chains share one sample of origin, sequenced in a study of T-cell reconstitution after alpha-beta-depleted transplantation in children. Using unique molecular identifiers, the investigators prepared the TCRbeta library. One entry per CDR3 protein, called by TCRdb with MiXCR from the PCR reads. Of a few hundred thousand distinct CDR3 sequences listed, about a tenth are singletons. The specimen was PBMCs from the stem cell graft donor, collected from the stem cell graft. These receptors originate from a human donor who donated a stem cell graft to a child with acute lymphoblastic leukemia.

The CDR3 here is CASSNRGSGNTIYF. CDR3 nucleotides: TGTGCCAGCAGTAACCGGGGCTCTGGAAACACCATATATTTT. The chain uses TRBV27 and TRBJ1-3; D unresolved. V lost 5 bases and J lost 0, with 8 bases in between. Germline CDR1 reads MNHEY; CDR2 reads SMNVEV (reference sequence). The length of the CDR3 is 14 residues.

The chain employs TRBV20-1 and TRBJ2-1, with TRBD2 matching 13 bases. Germline CDR1 DFQATT, CDR2 SNEGSKA (reference sequence). V shed 3 bases and J 9 bases; nucleotides not matched to a gene: 17. The CDR3 is 18 amino acids. As DNA, the CDR3 is TGCAGTGCTAGCTCGGGACTAGCGGGACCCATGGGGGTAGCTGAGCAGTTCTTC. It specifies CSASSGLAGPMGVAEQFF.

This clonotype was detected only a few times. The chain is built from TRBV20-1 and TRBJ2-3; D is perhaps TRBD2 (6 bases). This CDR3 has 16 residues. The V and J ends lost 4 bases and 1 base respectively, with 18 bases between them. Germline CDR1 DFQATT, CDR2 SNEGSKA (reference sequence). The CDR3 region is CSATAGRWTGTDTQYF. The CDR3 DNA reads TGCAGTGCTACTGCGGGGAGGTGGACCGGCACAGATACGCAGTATTTT.

V usage is TRBV23-1 and J usage is TRBJ2-7; 9 bases fit TRBD2. TRBV23-1 is marked as an open reading frame, function uncertain. The V and J ends lost 3 bases and 2 bases, in that order; junction bases with no gene match: 5. CDR3 length: 15 residues. In DNA, the CDR3 is TGCGCCAGCAGTCAGGAGACTAGCGGACCCTACGAGCAGTACTTC. Translation: CASSQETSGPYEQYF.

The gene calls are TRBV7-2 and TRBJ2-2; no firm D call. The CDR3 has 12 amino acids. Germline V CDR1 and CDR2: SGHTA, FQGNSA. Trimming took 4 bases from V and 9 from J, leaving 9 bases between them. In DNA form, the CDR3 reads TGTGCCAGCAGCTCGTTAATCCGGGAGCTGTTTTTT. This encodes CASSSLIRELFF.

This clonotype was counted a few times. This rearrangement joins TRBV6-2 or TRBV6-3 to TRBJ1-5, with 10 nucleotides matching TRBD1. The germline V gene encodes CDR1 MNHEY and CDR2 SVGEGT. This CDR3 comprises 16 residues. V lost 6 bases to trimming and J lost 6 bases; unmatched junction nucleotides: 11. CDR3 residues: CASSLLLGQGSQPQHF. The CDR3 DNA is TGTGCCAGCAGCCTCCTTTTGGGACAGGGGAGTCAGCCCCAGCATTTT.

The rearrangement joins TRBV6-2 or TRBV6-3 to TRBJ1-6; tentative D call: TRBD1 (5 bases). The CDR3 sequence is 14 residues long. In germline, CDR1 is MNHEY, CDR2 SVGEGT. V was cut by 7 bases and J by 9 bases, with 16 bases left in between. CDR3 amino acids: CASTRGHFGSPLHF. Here the CDR3 DNA reads TGTGCCAGCACCAGAGGACATTTTGGTTCACCCCTCCACTTT.

The gene calls are TRBV6-2 or TRBV6-3 and TRBJ2-6; TRBD2 agrees at 7 bases. The CDR3 loop spans 17 amino acids. Germline V gene sequence: CDR1 MNHEY, CDR2 SVGEGT. V was pared by 7 bases and J by 0 bases, with 9 bases of the junction left unmatched. The CDR3 sequence is CASTRDYGTSGANVLTF. CDR3 DNA sequence: TGTGCCAGCACCCGGGACTACGGAACCTCTGGGGCCAACGTCCTGACTTTC.

The chain has TRBV5-1 and TRBJ2-1; 13 positions agree with TRBD2. CDR1 and CDR2 (germline): SGHRS, YFSETQ. The CDR3 is 16 amino acids. V lost 0 bases and J lost 10; bases outside the gene matches: 7. The CDR3 region is CASSLARLGLAGEQFF. CDR3 DNA sequence: TGCGCCAGCAGCTTGGCTCGTCTGGGACTAGCGGGAGAGCAGTTCTTC.